Listed below are T cell receptor beta chains from one sample, sequenced in a study of radiotherapy plus CTLA-4 blockade in lung cancer. Sequenced by immunoSEQ multiplex PCR; TCRdb stores in-frame clones only, minus some. Altogether roughly 80,000 clones are present, around 78% being singletons, with the ten largest covering approximately 3.8%. The sequencing used peripheral blood, collected from a patient treated with radiotherapy plus ipilimumab. The source is a human donor with non-small cell lung cancer who had a partial response to radiotherapy plus ipilimumab. Some clones in this sample may be carry-over from other donors' samples. Both conserved end residues are part of each CDR3. Each record gives: CDR3 length, V gene, J gene, clone size, D gene, CDR3 DNA, CDR3 protein. The D gene is left open where the match is weak. Rows give clone size only sometimes, using once, few, many, or a class for an expanded clone.

>15|TRBV6-1|TRBJ2-5|.|.
TGTGCCAGCATAGGGGGGGGGACAGGCAAAGAGACCCAGTACTTC
CASIGGGTGKETQYF
>14|TRBV6-6|TRBJ1-5|few|.
TGTGCCAGCAGCTTAAAGGAGAAGGACAGCCTTCAGCATTTT
CASSLKEKDSLQHF
>14|TRBV28|TRBJ2-1|.|TRBD2
TGTGCCAGCAGTAAGCGGGGGGCCTACAATGAGCAGTTCTTC
CASSKRGAYNEQFF
>16|TRBV27|TRBJ1-5|.|.
TGTGCCAGCAGTTTGGATTACAGGGATCTAGGTCAGCCCCAGCATTTT
CASSLDYRDLGQPQHF
>14|TRBV6-6|TRBJ1-3|few|TRBD1
TGTGCCAGCAGTGGACAGGCGGGTGGAAACACCATATATTTT
CASSGQAGGNTIYF
>14|TRBV6-6|TRBJ2-2|.|.
TGTGCCAGCAGGTTGGAGGGGACGGCCGGGGAGCTGTTTTTT
CASRLEGTAGELFF
>17|TRBV27|TRBJ1-5|.|.
TGTGCCAGCAGTTCCTTGGGAACAGGGCATAGCAATCAGCCCCAGCATTTT
CASSSLGTGHSNQPQHF
>16|TRBV7-2|TRBJ2-1|.|TRBD2
TGTGCCAGCAGCGGGGGAACTAGCGGGTCCTACAATGAGCAGTTCTTC
CASSGGTSGSYNEQFF
>18|TRBV11-2|TRBJ2-7|.|TRBD2
TGTGCCAGCAGTTATATCGGACTAGCGGGAGGGCTCAGGTACGAGCAGTACTTC
CASSYIGLAGGLRYEQYF
>14|TRBV4-1|TRBJ1-6|.|.
TGCGCCAGCAGCCAAGATGGAGGGAGAAGGGCCCTCCACTTT
CASSQDGGRRALHF
>14|TRBV28|TRBJ2-5|.|.
TGTGCCAGCAGTTTATTGGGTCAGGGAAAGACCCAGTACTTC
CASSLLGQGKTQYF
>14|TRBV2|TRBJ1-4|.|TRBD1
TGTGCCAGCAGGGAGGGACAGCGCAATGAAAAACTGTTTTTT
CASREGQRNEKLFF
>15|TRBV7-8|TRBJ2-2|.|TRBD1
TGTGCCAGCAGCTTAGGGGGACAGGGGGCCGGGGAGCTGTTTTTT
CASSLGGQGAGELFF
>17|TRBV10-1|TRBJ2-6|.|TRBD1
TGCGCCAGCAGTCCTGACAGGGTAAATGAGGGGGCCAACGTCCTGACTTTC
CASSPDRVNEGANVLTF
>15|TRBV6-1|TRBJ1-6|.|.
TGTGCCAGCAGTGCCCAAGGGGACTATAATTCACCCCTCCACTTT
CASSAQGDYNSPLHF
>17|TRBV9|TRBJ2-1|.|TRBD1
TGTGCCAGCAGCCCACCCCCCGGGACAGGGTCCTACAATGAGCAGTTCTTC
CASSPPPGTGSYNEQFF
>16|TRBV5-1|TRBJ2-3|.|TRBD2
TGCGCCAGCAGCTTGGCTAGCGGGACCATGTTAGATACGCAGTATTTT
CASSLASGTMLDTQYF
>14|TRBV5-4|TRBJ2-7|.|.
TGTGCCAGCAGCTTGGCCCCCGGTCCCTACGAGCAGTACTTC
CASSLAPGPYEQYF